Below, 29 T cell receptor beta chains from the same sample are listed, as sequenced in a study of cytomegalovirus exposure and HLA in healthy donors. 60 Vbeta and 13 Jbeta primers were used in PCR. Data came from immunoSEQ multiplex PCR; TCRdb stores just in-frame clones and leaves some out. The sample shows around 170,000 clones, around 85% of them seen only once. The sample was PBMCs. The source is a man aged 45-65 years in good health and CMV-seronegative.

V is TRBV19 and J is TRBJ1-1, with 7 bases identical to TRBD1. The CDR3 sequence is 18 residues long. Trimming removed 7 bases from V and 1 base from J; junction bases left unmatched: 18. Per the germline V gene, CDR1 is LNHDA and CDR2 is SQIVND (reference sequence). DNA for the CDR3: TGTGCCAGTACCACAAACCGCAGGGGGAAGGGGACGAACACTGAAGCTTTCTTT. It codes for CASTTNRRGKGTNTEAFF. Together with reference TRBV19 and TRBJ1-1, the CDR3 gives the full variable domain: DGGITQSPKYLFRKEGQNVTLSCEQNLNHDAMYWYRQDPGQGLRLIYYSQIVNDFQKGDIAEGYSVSREKKESFPLTVTSAQKNPTAFYLCASTTNRRGKGTNTEAFFGQGTRLTVV.

The V call is TRBV6-5, the J call TRBJ1-2; D remains ambiguous. The germline CDR1 and CDR2 sequences are MNHEY and SVGAGI. V lost 0 bases and J 4 bases, leaving 12 bases between the germline ends. This CDR3 has 15 amino acids. CDR3: CASSYSIQAIYGYTF. CDR3 sequence (DNA): TGTGCCAGCAGTTACTCGATTCAGGCCATCTATGGCTACACCTTC.

The CDR3 loop is CASSESGKNTEAFF. CDR3 DNA sequence: TGTGCCAGCTCAGAGTCAGGAAAGAACACTGAAGCTTTCTTT. This chain joins TRBV18 and TRBJ1-1; no reliable D call. There are 14 residues in the CDR3. Trimming removed 5 bases at V and 1 base at J, with 11 bases between. The germline V gene has CDR1 KGHSH and CDR2 LQKENI.

The chain recombines TRBV11-2 with TRBJ2-7, with D possibly TRBD1 on 6 matching bases. V was clipped by 4 bases and J by 7 bases, with 17 bases between them. CDR1 and CDR2 from the germline V gene are SGHAT and FQNNGV. CDR3 length: 14 amino acids. CDR3 nucleotides: TGTGCCAGCAGCTCCCTCCGGACAGCTAATGAGCAGTACTTC. This translates into CASSSLRTANEQYF. The full variable domain, its missing parts supplied by reference TRBV11-2 and TRBJ2-7, is EAGVAQSPRYKIIEKRQSVAFWCNPISGHATLYWYQQILGQGPKLLIQFQNNGVVDDSQLPKDRFSAERLKGVDSTLKIQPAKLEDSAVYLCASSSLRTANEQYFGPGTRLTVT.

The chain couples TRBV7-8 to TRBJ2-1, with a possible D match to TRBD2 (6 bases). Germline CDR1 and CDR2: SGHVS and FQNEAQ. V was clipped by 1 base and J by 8 bases, with 9 bases between them. The CDR3 length is 13 residues. CDR3 protein: CASSLGGGDEQFF. The DNA for the CDR3 is TGTGCCAGCAGCTTAGGGGGCGGGGATGAGCAGTTCTTC.

The chain combines TRBV7-9 with TRBJ2-1; the D gene is possibly TRBD2 (5 bases). The CDR3 has 15 amino acids. Germline CDR1 SEHNR, CDR2 FQNEAQ (reference sequence). V lost 5 bases and J lost 4, with 15 bases in between. CDR3: CASSHVNGKYNEQFF. CDR3 coding DNA: TGTGCCAGCAGCCATGTTAACGGGAAGTACAATGAGCAGTTCTTC.

This clone was seen just once. The genes are TRBV2 and TRBJ2-3; D perhaps matches TRBD2 (6 bases). The germline V gene has CDR1 SNHLY and CDR2 FYNNEI. The V end lost 10 bases, the J end lost 9 bases, and 14 bases lay between the germline ends. The CDR3 covers 11 residues. The CDR3 region has the DNA TGTGCCACCGATTTAAGCGGGACGCAGTATTTT. This encodes CATDLSGTQYF.

The chain couples TRBV15 to TRBJ1-2, with D perhaps TRBD1 (5 bases). Trimming pared 9 bases from V and 2 bases from J, leaving 10 bases between. The CDR3 loop spans 12 amino acids. Germline V CDR1 and CDR2: LNHNV, YYDKDF (reference sequence). CDR3 sequence (DNA): TGTGCCACATGGGGGGAAAACTATGGCTACACCTTC. It translates to CATWGENYGYTF.

V usage is TRBV4-3 and J usage is TRBJ1-5, with 9 bases fitting TRBD1. CDR1 and CDR2 from the germline V gene are LGHNA and YSLEER. The CDR3 totals 16 residues. V trimming: 0 bases; J trimming: 3 bases; junction bases outside the gene matches: 3. The CDR3 coding sequence is TGCGCCAGCAGCCAAGATCGACAGGGGGTCAATCAGCCCCAGCATTTT. Translated, it gives CASSQDRQGVNQPQHF.

The chain is built from TRBV10-3 and TRBJ1-5, with TRBD1 matching over 8 bases. The ends lost 5 bases at V and 7 bases at J; junction bases unmatched: 4. The CDR3 has 13 residues. The V gene's germline CDR1 is ENHRY and CDR2 SYGVKD. CDR3 sequence (DNA): TGTGCCATCAGTCAGGGGGCCAACCAGCCCCAGCATTTT. It is translated as CAISQGANQPQHF.

The chain recombines TRBV29-1 with TRBJ1-1; no reliable D call. Germline values: CDR1 SQVTM, CDR2 ANQGSEA. This CDR3 comprises 15 residues. Trimming removed 7 bases at V and 0 bases at J, with 18 bases between. CDR3 nucleotide sequence: TGCAGCGCTAGCTCCTACGACCCTATGAACACTGAAGCTTTCTTT. Protein product: CSASSYDPMNTEAFF.

The rearrangement uses TRBV5-5 and TRBJ1-4, with a tentative D call TRBD1 (6 bases). CDR3 length: 15 residues. Trimming shortened V by 4 bases and J by 8 bases, and 18 bases separated the two germline ends. Germline lookup yields CDR1 SGHKS and CDR2 YYEKEE (reference sequence). CDR3 coding DNA: TGTGCCAGCAGCATAACAGGGTTCCCGGGGGAAAAACTGTTTTTT. Amino acid sequence: CASSITGFPGEKLFF.

The chain uses TRBV29-1 and TRBJ1-1; 9 nucleotides align to TRBD1. Germline values: CDR1 SQVTM, CDR2 ANQGSEA. This CDR3 comprises 12 residues. J gave up 11 bases and V 6 bases, and 10 bases lay outside the gene matches. CDR3 nucleotides: TGCAGCGTCCCCGGGACAGGGCCTACGGCTTTCTTT. Translation: CSVPGTGPTAFF.

The chain combines TRBV7-8 with TRBJ2-3; TRBD2 matches 11 bases. V lost 7 bases and J lost 9; bases outside the gene matches: 9. The CDR3 length is 14 residues. CDR1 SGHVS and CDR2 FQNEAQ come from the germline V gene. The DNA of the CDR3 is TGTGCCAGCAAATTTAGCGGGGGGGCCAGAACGCAGTATTTT. Amino acid sequence: CASKFSGGARTQYF.

This clone was observed a single time. The rearrangement links TRBV18 to TRBJ2-1, with TRBD1 matching over 7 bases. Germline trimming cut 3 bases from V and 6 bases from J; bases unmatched to any gene: 5. Germline loops: CDR1 KGHSH, CDR2 LQKENI. The CDR3 has 14 residues. For the CDR3, the DNA is TGTGCCAGCTCACCTTTCCCAGGGGGCAATGAGCAGTTCTTC. It translates to CASSPFPGGNEQFF. The whole variable domain, filled in from reference TRBV18 and TRBJ2-1, reads NAGVMQNPRHLVRRRGQEARLRCSPMKGHSHVYWYRQLPEEGLKFMVYLQKENIIDESGMPKERFSAEFPKEGPSILRIQQVVRGDSAAYFCASSPFPGGNEQFFGPGTRLTVL.

The V gene is TRBV2, the J gene TRBJ1-6; the D gene is possibly TRBD1 (5 bases). The CDR3 consists of 14 residues. Germline CDR1 is SNHLY and CDR2 is FYNNEI. V was trimmed by 4 bases and J by 7 bases, leaving 11 bases between them. CDR3 loop: CASSAVQANSPLHF. CDR3 in DNA: TGTGCCAGCAGTGCAGTACAGGCCAATTCACCCCTCCACTTT.

This rearrangement joins TRBV9 to TRBJ2-5; D may be TRBD2 (7 bases). V lost 1 base and J lost 5, with 12 bases in between. CDR3 length: 14 amino acids. In germline, CDR1 is SGDLS, CDR2 YYNGEE. For the CDR3, the DNA is TGTGCCAGCAGCGTAACGGGGGGCACTGAGACCCAGTACTTC. Encoded protein: CASSVTGGTETQYF.

With regard to this clone: One end of the junction fails to match germline, which may point to a read error. The sample contains more than one DNA sequence encoding this CDR3. The chain couples TRBV25-1 to TRBJ2-6; possibly TRBD1 for D (5 bases). CDR1 is MGHDK, CDR2 SYGVNS, per germline. The CDR3 runs to 13 residues. The CDR3 reads CASISSGANVLTF. Written as DNA, the CDR3 is TGTGCCAGCATCAGTTCTGGGGCCAACGTCCTGACCTTC.

This clone was observed a few times. The gene calls are TRBV29-1 and TRBJ1-1; 8 bases are a match to TRBD1. This CDR3 is 13 amino acids long. V was pared by 7 bases and J by 11 bases, with 15 bases of the junction left unmatched. CDR1 is SQVTM, CDR2 ANQGSEA, per germline. The CDR3 nucleotides read TGCAGCGCCCGGACAGGGACGGGGGCAGAGGCTTTCTTT. Translated, it gives CSARTGTGAEAFF.

The chain employs TRBV19 and TRBJ2-1; weak D call: TRBD1 (5 bases). The germline V and J ends were trimmed by 5 bases and 4 bases, with 18 bases remaining between them. The CDR3 totals 16 residues. The germline V gene encodes CDR1 LNHDA and CDR2 SQIVND (reference sequence). The CDR3 coding sequence is TGTGCCAGTAGTTTGGGTCACAGGTCACCGTACAATGAGCAGTTCTTC. This sequence encodes CASSLGHRSPYNEQFF.

This chain connects TRBV18 to TRBJ1-1; D gene ambiguous. The CDR3 covers 14 residues. Germline-derived CDR1 and CDR2 are KGHSH and LQKENI. V shed 0 bases and J shed 5 bases, with 10 bases lying between them. CDR3 nucleotide sequence: TGTGCCAGCTCACCACCAGGACGAGGGACTGAAGCTTTCTTT. Translation gives CASSPPGRGTEAFF. Variable domain in full (rest from reference TRBV18 and TRBJ1-1): NAGVMQNPRHLVRRRGQEARLRCSPMKGHSHVYWYRQLPEEGLKFMVYLQKENIIDESGMPKERFSAEFPKEGPSILRIQQVVRGDSAAYFCASSPPGRGTEAFFGQGTRLTVV.

The rearrangement joins TRBV11-2 to TRBJ2-1; a weak D match, TRBD2 (6 bases). V was trimmed by 5 bases and J by 4 bases, leaving 15 bases between them. The CDR3 is 15 amino acids. From germline, CDR1 is SGHAT and CDR2 FQNNGV. The CDR3 protein is CASSLGTFLYNEQFF. In DNA form, the CDR3 reads TGTGCCAGCAGCCTCGGGACTTTTCTTTACAATGAGCAGTTCTTC.

The rearrangement links TRBV7-8 to TRBJ2-7, with TRBD1 matching over 9 bases. The J call may be faulty, since TRBJ2-5 better matches the DNA end. Germline-derived CDR1 and CDR2 are SGHVS and FQNEAQ. This CDR3 is 15 amino acids long. CDR3 coding DNA: TGTGCCGGGTCCAGGGGGGACAGGGCCCAAGAGACCCAGTACTTC. Its protein product is CAGSRGDRAQETQYF.

This clone was detected only a few times. The chain couples TRBV11-3 to TRBJ2-2; possible D gene TRBD1, 6 bases. The CDR3 consists of 14 residues. V lost 5 bases to trimming and J lost 6 bases, with 13 bases between them. Germline loops: CDR1 SGHNT, CDR2 YENEEA. The DNA of the CDR3 is TGTGCCAGCAGCCCGGGACATCCGGCCGGGGAGCTGTTTTTT. This gives the protein CASSPGHPAGELFF.

This chain joins TRBV5-5 and TRBJ1-2, with 7 bases identical to TRBD1. Germline loops: CDR1 SGHKS, CDR2 YYEKEE (reference sequence). J lost 0 bases, V lost 4 bases, and 6 bases had no gene match. This CDR3 is 15 amino acids long. The CDR3 nucleotides read TGTGCCAGCAGCCTTGACAGGGCAGCTAACTATGGCTACACCTTC. It codes for CASSLDRAANYGYTF.

V and J are TRBV7-9 and TRBJ2-1; 12 bases line up with TRBD2. The germline CDR1 and CDR2 sequences are SEHNR and FQNEAQ (reference sequence). The ends lost 3 bases at V and 8 bases at J; junction bases unmatched: 5. CDR3 length: 15 amino acids. CDR3 in DNA: TGTGCCAGCAGCTTTCCGCTAGCGGGGGGGCATGAGCAGTTCTTC. As protein: CASSFPLAGGHEQFF.

The CDR3 sequence is CASSPTKTGKYEQYF. The CDR3 DNA reads as TGTGCCAGCTCACCCACCAAGACAGGGAAGTACGAGCAGTACTTC. This chain connects TRBV18 to TRBJ2-7, with TRBD1 matching 7 bases. V shed 3 bases, J shed 4 bases, and the junction held 9 bases outside the gene matches. The CDR3 runs to 15 residues. CDR1 is KGHSH, CDR2 LQKENI, per germline.

The chain couples TRBV13 to TRBJ1-6, with TRBD1 matching 9 bases. The germline gives CDR1 PRHDT, CDR2 FYEKMQ (reference sequence). Unmatched junction bases numbered 7, after V lost 5 bases and J lost 11 bases. The CDR3 length is 14 residues. The CDR3 DNA reads TGTGCCAGCAGCCGGGGAACAGGGGGCCCACCCCTCCACTTT. Translation gives CASSRGTGGPPLHF.

The chain uses TRBV19 and TRBJ1-2; D is uncertain. The CDR3 is 13 residues long. Germline loops: CDR1 LNHDA, CDR2 SQIVND (reference sequence). V was shortened by 5 bases and J by 8 bases, with 15 bases between the two germline ends. Here the CDR3 DNA reads TGTGCCAGTAGTCTTGCCCCCCGCGGAGGCTACACCTTC. This gives the protein CASSLAPRGGYTF. The variable domain in full, completed from reference TRBV19 and TRBJ1-2, reads DGGITQSPKYLFRKEGQNVTLSCEQNLNHDAMYWYRQDPGQGLRLIYYSQIVNDFQKGDIAEGYSVSREKKESFPLTVTSAQKNPTAFYLCASSLAPRGGYTFGSGTRLTVV.